Listed here are 2 T cell receptor beta chains from one sample, sequenced in a study of CD8 T cells in ankylosing spondylitis. Whole-study results and caveats: Roughly 8 highly homologous variants made up a TCR beta motif, and this motif appeared characteristic of ankylosing spondylitis blood.

TCRdb used MiXCR to reprocess the 5' RACE reads, holding one entry per CDR3 protein. There are fewer than 750,000 distinct CDR3 sequences in the sample; over 15% occur only once, and 19% lies in the top ten. Which antigens these TCRs recognize remains unknown. Sample: blood, either unsorted or a sorted T cell fraction (not recorded which). The receptors originated from a male donor with ankylosing spondylitis.

CDR3 residues: CANGDTLTTEAFF. In DNA, the CDR3 is TGTGCCAACGGAGACACCTTAACCACTGAAGCTTTCTTT. V gene TRBV12-3 or TRBV12-4 combines with J gene TRBJ1-1; no definite D call. Trimming shortened V by 10 bases and J by 4 bases, and 16 bases separated the two germline ends. The CDR3 is 13 amino acids.

The V gene is TRBV18, the J gene TRBJ2-5; D gene unclear. The ends were cut back, 3 bases at V and 2 bases at J, with 19 bases in the middle. From germline, CDR1 is KGHSH and CDR2 LQKENI. This CDR3 contains 17 residues. The DNA for the CDR3 is TGTGCCAGCTCACCTAGGAGACTCGAAAATGGGCAAGAGACCCAGTACTTC. Translation: CASSPRRLENGQETQYF.